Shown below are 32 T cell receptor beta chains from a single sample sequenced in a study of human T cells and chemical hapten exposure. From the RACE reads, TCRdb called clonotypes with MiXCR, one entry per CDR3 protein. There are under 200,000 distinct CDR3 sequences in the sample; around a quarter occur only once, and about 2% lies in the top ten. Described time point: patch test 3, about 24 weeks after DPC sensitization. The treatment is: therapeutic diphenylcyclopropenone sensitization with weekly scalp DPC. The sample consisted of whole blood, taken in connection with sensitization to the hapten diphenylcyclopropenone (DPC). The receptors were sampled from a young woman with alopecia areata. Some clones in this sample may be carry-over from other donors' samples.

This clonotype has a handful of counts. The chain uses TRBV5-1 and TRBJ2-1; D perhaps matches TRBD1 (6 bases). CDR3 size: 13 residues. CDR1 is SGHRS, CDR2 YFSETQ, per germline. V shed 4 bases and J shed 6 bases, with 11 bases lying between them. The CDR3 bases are TGCGCCAGCAGCAAGGGACACATCAATGAGCAGTTCTTC. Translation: CASSKGHINEQFF.

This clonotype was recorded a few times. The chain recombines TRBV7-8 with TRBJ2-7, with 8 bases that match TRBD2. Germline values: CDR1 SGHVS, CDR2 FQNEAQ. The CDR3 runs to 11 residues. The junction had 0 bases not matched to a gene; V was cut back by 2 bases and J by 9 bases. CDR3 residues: CASSLLAGQYF. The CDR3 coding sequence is TGTGCCAGCAGCTTACTAGCGGGGCAGTACTTC.

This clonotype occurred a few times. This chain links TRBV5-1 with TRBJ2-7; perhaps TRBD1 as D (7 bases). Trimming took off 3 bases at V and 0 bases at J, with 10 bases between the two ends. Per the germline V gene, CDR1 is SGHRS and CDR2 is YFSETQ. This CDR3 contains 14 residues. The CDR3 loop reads CASSWRDSSYEQYF. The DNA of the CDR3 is TGCGCCAGCAGCTGGAGGGACAGCTCCTACGAGCAGTACTTC. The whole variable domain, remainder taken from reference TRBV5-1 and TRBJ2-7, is KAGVTQTPRYLIKTRGQQVTLSCSPISGHRSVSWYQQTPGQGLQFLFEYFSETQRNKGNFPGRFSGRQFSNSRSEMNVSTLELGDSALYLCASSWRDSSYEQYFGPGTRLTVT.

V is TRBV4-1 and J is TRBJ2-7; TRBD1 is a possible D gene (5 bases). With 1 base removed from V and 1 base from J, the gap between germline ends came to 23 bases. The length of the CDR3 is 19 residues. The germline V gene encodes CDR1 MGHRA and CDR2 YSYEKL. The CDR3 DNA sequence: TGCGCCAGCAGCCAAGTCCGGACGACAGCCAGTTTTTGGTCCTACGAGCAGTACTTC. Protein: CASSQVRTTASFWSYEQYF.

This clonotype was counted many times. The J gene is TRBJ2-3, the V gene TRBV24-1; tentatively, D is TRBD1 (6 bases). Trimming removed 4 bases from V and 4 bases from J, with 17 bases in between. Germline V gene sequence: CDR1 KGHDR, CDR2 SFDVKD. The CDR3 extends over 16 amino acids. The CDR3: CATSDQGSPVADTQYF. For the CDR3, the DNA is TGTGCCACCAGTGACCAGGGGTCCCCTGTTGCAGATACGCAGTATTTT.

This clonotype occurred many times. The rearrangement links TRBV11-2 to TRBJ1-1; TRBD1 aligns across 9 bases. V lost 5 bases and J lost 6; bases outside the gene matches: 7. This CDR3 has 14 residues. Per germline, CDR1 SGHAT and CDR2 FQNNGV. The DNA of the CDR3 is TGTGCCAGCAGCCGGGGACAGGGCGGGTCTGAAGCTTTCTTT. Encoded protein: CASSRGQGGSEAFF.

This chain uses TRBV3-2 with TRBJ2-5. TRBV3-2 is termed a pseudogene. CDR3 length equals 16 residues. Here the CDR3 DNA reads TGTGCCAGCAGCCAAGATCTATTTGGGGTAGAAAAGGCCCAGTACTTC. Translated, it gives CASSQDLFGVEKAQYF.

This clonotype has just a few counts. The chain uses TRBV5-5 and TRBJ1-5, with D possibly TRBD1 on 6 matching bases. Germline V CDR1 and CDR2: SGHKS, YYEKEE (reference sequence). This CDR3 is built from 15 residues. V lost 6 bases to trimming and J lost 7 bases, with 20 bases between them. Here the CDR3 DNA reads TGTGCCAGCACGGTCGGCGGGGGGGGCGGACAGCCCCAGCATTTT. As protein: CASTVGGGGGQPQHF.

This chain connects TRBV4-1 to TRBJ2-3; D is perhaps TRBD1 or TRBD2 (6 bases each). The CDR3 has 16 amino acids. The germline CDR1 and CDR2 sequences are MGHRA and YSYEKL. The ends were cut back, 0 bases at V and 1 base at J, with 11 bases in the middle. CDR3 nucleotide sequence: TGCGCCAGCAGCCAAGAAGGGGGGAGCGGCACAGATACGCAGTATTTT. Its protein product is CASSQEGGSGTDTQYF.

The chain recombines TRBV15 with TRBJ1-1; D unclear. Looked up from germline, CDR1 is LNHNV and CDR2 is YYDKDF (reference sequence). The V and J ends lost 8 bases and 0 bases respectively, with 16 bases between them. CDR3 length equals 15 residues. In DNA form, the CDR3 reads TGTGCCACCCAGCAGATACGGACGGTGAACACTGAAGCTTTCTTT. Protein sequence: CATQQIRTVNTEAFF. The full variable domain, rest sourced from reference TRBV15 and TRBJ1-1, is DAMVIQNPRYQVTQFGKPVTLSCSQTLNHNVMYWYQQKSSQAPKLLFHYYDKDFNNEADTPDNFQSRRPNTSFCFLDIRSPGLGDTAMYLCATQQIRTVNTEAFFGQGTRLTVV.

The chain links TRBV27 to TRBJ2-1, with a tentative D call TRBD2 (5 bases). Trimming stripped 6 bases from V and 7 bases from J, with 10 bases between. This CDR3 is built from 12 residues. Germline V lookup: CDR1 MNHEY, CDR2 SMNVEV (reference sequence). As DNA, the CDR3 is TGTGCCAGCAGAAGGCGGGTAAATGAGCAGTTCTTC. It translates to CASRRRVNEQFF.

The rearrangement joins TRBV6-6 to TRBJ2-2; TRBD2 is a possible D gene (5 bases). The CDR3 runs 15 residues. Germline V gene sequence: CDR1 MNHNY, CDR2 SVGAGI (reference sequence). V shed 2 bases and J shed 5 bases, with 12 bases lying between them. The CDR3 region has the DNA TGTGCCAGCAGTTACCCGGGAAGTGGGACCGGGGAGCTGTTTTTT. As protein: CASSYPGSGTGELFF.

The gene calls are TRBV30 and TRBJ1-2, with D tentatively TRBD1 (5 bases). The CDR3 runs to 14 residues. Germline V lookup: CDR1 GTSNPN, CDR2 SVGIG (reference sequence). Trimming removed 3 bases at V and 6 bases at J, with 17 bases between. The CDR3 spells CAWSLGTYGNGYTF. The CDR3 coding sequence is TGTGCCTGGAGCTTGGGGACCTACGGCAATGGCTACACCTTC.

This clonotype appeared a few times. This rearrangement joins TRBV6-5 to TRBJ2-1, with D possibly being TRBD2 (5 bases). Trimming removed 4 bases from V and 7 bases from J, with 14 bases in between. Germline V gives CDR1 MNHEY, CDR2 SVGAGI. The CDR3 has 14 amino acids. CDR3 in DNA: TGTGCCAGCAGTTGGACTCCACCGGGGAATGAGCAGTTCTTC. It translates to CASSWTPPGNEQFF.

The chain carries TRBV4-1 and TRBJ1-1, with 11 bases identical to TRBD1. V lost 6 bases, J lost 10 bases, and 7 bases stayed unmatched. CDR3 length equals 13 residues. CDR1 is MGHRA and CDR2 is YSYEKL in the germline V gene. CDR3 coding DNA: TGCGCCAGCAGACCTAGGACAGGGGGCAGAGCTTTCTTT. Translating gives CASRPRTGGRAFF.

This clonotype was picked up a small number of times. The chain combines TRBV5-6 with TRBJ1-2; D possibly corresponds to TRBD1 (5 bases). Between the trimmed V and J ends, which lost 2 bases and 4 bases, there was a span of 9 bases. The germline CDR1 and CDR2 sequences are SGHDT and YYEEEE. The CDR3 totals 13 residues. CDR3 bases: TGTGCCAGCAGCTTAGGGGAACCCTATGGCTACACCTTC. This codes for CASSLGEPYGYTF. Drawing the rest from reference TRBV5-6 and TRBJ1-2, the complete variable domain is DAGVTQSPTHLIKTRGQQVTLRCSPKSGHDTVSWYQQALGQGPQFIFQYYEEEERQRGNFPDRFSGHQFPNYSSELNVNALLLGDSALYLCASSLGEPYGYTFGSGTRLTVV.

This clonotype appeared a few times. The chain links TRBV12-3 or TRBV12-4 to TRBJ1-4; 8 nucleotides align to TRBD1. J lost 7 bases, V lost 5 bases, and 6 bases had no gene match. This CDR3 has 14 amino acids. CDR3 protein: CASSRDRGGEKLFF. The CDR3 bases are TGTGCCAGCAGTCGAGACAGGGGAGGTGAAAAACTGTTTTTT.

Here the CDR3 DNA reads TGTGCCAGCAGCCAACCGGGACAGGGGCCGACATCAACTAATGAAAAACTGTTTTTT. It encodes CASSQPGQGPTSTNEKLFF. V and J are TRBV4-2 and TRBJ1-4, with 10 nucleotides matching TRBD1. Trimming took 2 bases from V and 0 from J; bases not matched to a gene: 9. The V gene's germline CDR1 is LGHNA and CDR2 YNFKEQ. The CDR3 contains 19 residues.

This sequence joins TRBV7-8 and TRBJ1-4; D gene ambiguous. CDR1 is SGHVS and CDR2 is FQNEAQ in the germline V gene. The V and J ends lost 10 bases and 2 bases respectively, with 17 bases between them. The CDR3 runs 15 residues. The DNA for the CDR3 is TGTGCCACCGCCCAAGGGCCGGGGACTAATGAAAAACTGTTTTTT. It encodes CATAQGPGTNEKLFF. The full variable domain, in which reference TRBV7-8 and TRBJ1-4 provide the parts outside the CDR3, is GAGVSQSPRYKVAKRGQDVALRCDPISGHVSLFWYQQALGQGPEFLTYFQNEAQLDKSGLPSDRFFAERPEGSVSTLKIQRTQQEDSAVYLCATAQGPGTNEKLFFGSGTQLSVL.

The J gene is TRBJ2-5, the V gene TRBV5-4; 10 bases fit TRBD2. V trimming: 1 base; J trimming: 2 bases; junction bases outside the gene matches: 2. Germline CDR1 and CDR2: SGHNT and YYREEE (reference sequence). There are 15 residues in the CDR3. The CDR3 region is CASSLTSGVQETQYF. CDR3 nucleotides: TGTGCCAGCAGCTTGACTAGCGGGGTTCAAGAGACCCAGTACTTC.

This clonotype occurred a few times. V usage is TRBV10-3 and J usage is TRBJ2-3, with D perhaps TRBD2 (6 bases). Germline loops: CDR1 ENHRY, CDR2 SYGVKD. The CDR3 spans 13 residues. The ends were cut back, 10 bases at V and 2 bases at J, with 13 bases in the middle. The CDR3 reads CATRDLNTDTQYF. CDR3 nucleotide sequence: TGTGCCACTAGGGACTTAAACACAGATACGCAGTATTTT.

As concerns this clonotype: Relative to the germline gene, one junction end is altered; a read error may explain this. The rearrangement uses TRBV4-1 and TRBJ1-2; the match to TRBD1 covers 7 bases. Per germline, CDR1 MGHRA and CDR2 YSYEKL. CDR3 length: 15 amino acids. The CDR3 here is CASSQPLQGHYGCTF. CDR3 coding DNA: TGCGCCAGCAGCCAACCATTACAGGGGCACTATGGCTGCACCTTC.

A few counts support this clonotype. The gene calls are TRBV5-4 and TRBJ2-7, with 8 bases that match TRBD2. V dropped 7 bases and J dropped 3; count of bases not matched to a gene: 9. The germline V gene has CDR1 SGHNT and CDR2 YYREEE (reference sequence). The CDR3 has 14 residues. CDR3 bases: TGTGCCAGCCAGGGCGGGGCGGGGGGCTACGAGCAGTACTTC. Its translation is CASQGGAGGYEQYF.

CDR3 sequence: CSVGSSASGEAFF. The CDR3 coding sequence is TGCAGCGTTGGGTCCTCGGCGTCGGGTGAAGCTTTCTTT. This sequence joins TRBV29-1 and TRBJ1-1; the D is unclear. The CDR3 is 13 residues long. Germline CDR1 and CDR2: SQVTM and ANQGSEA. Trimming took 4 bases from V and 7 from J, leaving 16 bases between them.

CDR3 DNA sequence: TGTGCCAGCAGCCCGGTCCCAGGACTAGCGGGAAATACCGGGGAGCTGTTTTTT. Translated, it gives CASSPVPGLAGNTGELFF. The gene calls are TRBV7-3 and TRBJ2-2, with 12 bases matching TRBD2. The CDR3 is 18 residues long. From germline, CDR1 is SGHTA and CDR2 FQGTGA. Losses at the gene ends were 5 bases for V and 5 bases for J; bases not matched to a gene: 12.

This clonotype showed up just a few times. CDR3: CASSLVQGGNSPLHF. CDR3 coding DNA: TGTGCCAGCAGTTTAGTTCAGGGGGGCAATTCACCCCTCCACTTT. The chain recombines TRBV12-3 or TRBV12-4 with TRBJ1-6; 7 bases match TRBD1. Trimming at V came to 1 base and at J to 7 bases, leaving 4 bases not matched to a gene. The CDR3 is made up of 15 amino acids.

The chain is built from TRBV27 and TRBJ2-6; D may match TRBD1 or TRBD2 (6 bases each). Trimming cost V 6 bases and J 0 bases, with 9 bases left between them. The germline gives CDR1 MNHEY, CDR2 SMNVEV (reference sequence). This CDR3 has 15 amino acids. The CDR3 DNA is TGTGCCAGCAGCAAGGGGGGCTCTGGGGCCAACGTCCTGACTTTC. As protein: CASSKGGSGANVLTF. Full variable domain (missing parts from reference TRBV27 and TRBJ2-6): EAQVTQNPRYLITVTGKKLTVTCSQNMNHEYMSWYRQDPGLGLRQIYYSMNVEVTDKGDVPEGYKVSRKEKRNFPLILESPSPNQTSLYFCASSKGGSGANVLTFGAGSRLTVL.

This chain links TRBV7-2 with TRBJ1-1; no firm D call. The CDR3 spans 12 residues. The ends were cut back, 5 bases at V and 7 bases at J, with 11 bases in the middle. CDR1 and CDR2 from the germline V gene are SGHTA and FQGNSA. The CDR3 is CASSRRRNEAFF. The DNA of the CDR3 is TGTGCCAGCAGCCGGCGTCGGAATGAAGCTTTCTTT.

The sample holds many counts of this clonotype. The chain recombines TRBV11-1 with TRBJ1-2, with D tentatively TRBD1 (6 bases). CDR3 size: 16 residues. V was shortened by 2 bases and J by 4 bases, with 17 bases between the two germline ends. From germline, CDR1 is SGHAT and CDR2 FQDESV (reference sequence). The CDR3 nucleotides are TGTGCCAGCAGCTTACTTCCCACAGGGACCGGCTATGGCTACACCTTC. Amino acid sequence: CASSLLPTGTGYGYTF.

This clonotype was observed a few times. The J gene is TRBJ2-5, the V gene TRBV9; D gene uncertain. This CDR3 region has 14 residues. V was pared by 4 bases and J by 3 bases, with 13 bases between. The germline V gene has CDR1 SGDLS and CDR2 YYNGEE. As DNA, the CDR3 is TGTGCCAGCAGCCCCCAGGCGACCGAAGAGACCCAGTACTTC. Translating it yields CASSPQATEETQYF. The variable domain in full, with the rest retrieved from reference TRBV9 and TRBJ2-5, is DSGVTQTPKHLITATGQRVTLRCSPRSGDLSVYWYQQSLDQGLQFLIQYYNGEERAKGNILERFSAQQFPDLHSELNLSSLELGDSALYFCASSPQATEETQYFGPGTRLLVL.

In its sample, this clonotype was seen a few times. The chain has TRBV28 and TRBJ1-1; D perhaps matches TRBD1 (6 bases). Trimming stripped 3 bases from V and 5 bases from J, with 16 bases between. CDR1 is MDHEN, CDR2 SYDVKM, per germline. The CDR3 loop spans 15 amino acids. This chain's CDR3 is CASSLPTGWGTEAFF. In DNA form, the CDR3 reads TGTGCCAGCAGTTTGCCCACAGGGTGGGGGACTGAAGCTTTCTTT.

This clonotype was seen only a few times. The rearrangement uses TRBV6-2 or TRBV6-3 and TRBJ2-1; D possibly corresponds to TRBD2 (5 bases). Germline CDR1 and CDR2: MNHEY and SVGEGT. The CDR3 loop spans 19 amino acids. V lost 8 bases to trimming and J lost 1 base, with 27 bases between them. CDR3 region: CASASRRAPLIVSYNEQFF. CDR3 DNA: TGTGCCAGCGCGTCTAGGCGGGCGCCCTTAATAGTTTCCTACAATGAGCAGTTCTTC.